The rows below give T cell receptor beta chains drawn from one sample of a study of blood T cells in healthy people across ages. A single record per CDR3 protein comes from TCRdb applying MiXCR to the 5' RACE reads. The data hold roughly 1,500,000 distinct CDR3 sequences, with about 35% observed a single time. Sequences were obtained from blood. Receptors were obtained from a woman aged 30 to 39 in good health. Each CDR3 is given with its conserved first and last residue. D genes are given only for firm matches. Size tells how often a clone was seen (once, few, many) or the class of an expanded clone, and some rows leave it out.

TRBV12-3/TRBV12-4	-	TRBJ1-2	-	CASSFYEGNYGYTF	TGTGCCAGCAGTTTTTATGAGGGAAACTATGGCTACACCTTC
TRBV6-1	TRBD2	TRBJ2-6	once	CASSKRYSGREPLSSGANVLTF	TGTGCCAGCAGCAAAAGGTATAGCGGGAGGGAACCTCTCTCCTCTGGGGCCAACGTCCTGACTTTC
TRBV2	-	TRBJ2-4	once	CASSVTSGKNIQYF	TGTGCCAGCAGTGTGACGAGCGGGAAAAACATTCAGTACTTC
TRBV4-1	-	TRBJ1-2	-	CASSQRRAGDGYTF	TGCGCCAGCAGCCAAAGGAGGGCAGGGGACGGCTACACCTTC
TRBV10-2	TRBD2	TRBJ2-4	few	CASSESGGGRENLAKNIQYF	TGCGCCAGCAGTGAGTCGGGCGGCGGGAGGGAGAATTTAGCCAAAAACATTCAGTACTTC
TRBV7-9	-	TRBJ2-1	-	CASSLYPSYNEQFF	TGTGCCAGTAGCTTATACCCCTCCTACAATGAGCAGTTCTTC
TRBV12-3/TRBV12-4	-	TRBJ1-1	-	CASSSGGCGTEAFF	TGTGCCAGCAGTTCTGGGGGATGTGGCACTGAAGCTTTCTTT
TRBV20-1	TRBD2	TRBJ2-7	few	CSARVGQGGTQQYF	TGCAGTGCTAGAGTCGGGCAGGGAGGGACGCAGCAGTACTTC
TRBV4-1	TRBD1	TRBJ2-7	few	CASSQPGQGKDEQYF	TGCGCCAGCAGCCAACCGGGACAGGGGAAGGACGAGCAGTACTTC
TRBV6-1	-	TRBJ2-6	few	CTSSDGSGANVLTF	TGTACCAGCAGTGACGGCTCTGGGGCCAACGTCCTGACTTTC
TRBV12-3/TRBV12-4	-	TRBJ2-7	many	CASRDDPYEQYF	TGTGCCAGCAGAGATGATCCCTACGAGCAGTACTTC
TRBV29-1	-	TRBJ2-7	many	CSVEDSSYEQYF	TGCAGCGTTGAAGACAGTTCCTACGAGCAGTACTTC
TRBV6-4	TRBD1	TRBJ1-2	-	CASSEGTGLGGYTF	TGTGCCAGCAGTGAAGGGACAGGGCTTGGTGGCTACACCTTC
TRBV30	-	TRBJ2-1	-	CAWSGRVVNEQFF	TGTGCCTGGAGTGGGAGGGTGGTCAATGAGCAGTTCTTC
TRBV10-3	TRBD2	TRBJ2-2	-	CAISDPNSGRNTGELFF	TGTGCCATCAGTGACCCTAATAGCGGGAGGAACACCGGGGAGCTGTTTTTT
TRBV2	TRBD2	TRBJ2-3	-	CASSGGDSRTQYF	TGTGCCAGTAGCGGGGGGGACTCCAGAACGCAGTATTTT
TRBV28	TRBD2	TRBJ2-3	-	CAISNGGAGDTQYF	TGTGCCATCTCTAACGGGGGGGCCGGAGATACGCAGTATTTT
TRBV20-1	TRBD1	TRBJ1-1	-	CSARATGGAGFPFF	TGCAGTGCTAGAGCGACAGGGGGTGCGGGATTCCCTTTCTTT
TRBV11-2	TRBD1	TRBJ2-6	many	CASSFGQAGANVLTF	TGTGCCAGCAGCTTTGGACAGGCTGGGGCCAACGTCCTGACTTTC
TRBV13	TRBD2	TRBJ2-3	few	CASSTRGSGRNTQYF	TGTGCCAGCAGCACGCGGGGTAGCGGGAGGAATACGCAGTATTTT
TRBV7-9	-	TRBJ2-7	-	CASSPHRGPSGSNEQYF	TGTGCCAGCAGCCCGCACAGGGGACCCAGCGGGAGTAACGAGCAGTACTTC
TRBV7-9	-	TRBJ2-7	few	CASSLTDYSEQYF	TGTGCCAGCAGCTTAACTGACTATAGCGAGCAGTACTTC
TRBV19	-	TRBJ2-1	-	CASHPTTSSYNEQFF	TGTGCCAGCCATCCTACGACGAGCTCCTACAATGAGCAGTTCTTC
TRBV11-1	TRBD1	TRBJ2-6	-	CASSLGQGAYGANVPTF	TGTGCCAGCAGCCTCGGACAGGGGGCTTATGGGGCCAACGTCCCGACTTTC
TRBV12-3/TRBV12-4	TRBD2	TRBJ2-3	-	CASSLGGLDPLTDTQYF	TGTGCCAGCAGTTTAGGGGGACTAGACCCGCTTACAGATACGCAGTATTTT
TRBV21-1	-	TRBJ2-4	few	CASSPARRDRGSNIQYF	TGTGCCAGCAGCCCAGCGAGACGGGACAGGGGTTCGAACATTCAGTACTTC
TRBV14	TRBD2	TRBJ2-2	many	CASSQHGGRPHTGELFF	TGTGCCAGCAGCCAACACGGCGGGAGGCCACACACCGGGGAGCTGTTTTTT
TRBV27	TRBD1	TRBJ1-5	-	CASPNWTGGCGNQPQHF	TGTGCCAGCCCTAACTGGACAGGGGGGTGTGGCAATCAGCCCCAGCATTTT
TRBV4-1	-	TRBJ2-7	few	CASSQVPAGPYEQYF	TGCGCCAGCAGCCAAGTTCCAGCGGGTCCCTACGAGCAGTACTTC
TRBV19	-	TRBJ1-5	few	CATSVAGTNQPQHF	TGTGCCACCTCCGTGGCAGGCACTAATCAGCCCCAGCATTTT
TRBV18	-	TRBJ2-7	few	CASSPVVIAEAGYEQYF	TGTGCCAGCTCCCCAGTTGTGATTGCTGAAGCGGGCTACGAGCAGTACTTC
TRBV20-1	-	TRBJ2-7	many	CSADREVVSVEQYF	TGCAGTGCTGACAGGGAGGTCGTATCAGTCGAGCAGTACTTC
TRBV6-5	TRBD2	TRBJ2-1	few	CAHGRTSSYNEQFF	TGTGCCCACGGTCGGACTAGCTCCTACAATGAGCAGTTCTTC
TRBV10-3	-	TRBJ1-5	-	CAISDPGRASNQPQHF	TGTGCCATCAGTGACCCAGGGAGGGCTAGCAATCAGCCCCAGCATTTT
TRBV6-4	-	TRBJ1-2	few	CASTPYVGTGGYTF	TGTGCCAGCACTCCCTATGTGGGGACGGGGGGCTACACCTTC
TRBV7-3	-	TRBJ2-1	few	CASSLRLDNEQFF	TGTGCCAGCAGCTTAAGACTAGACAATGAGCAGTTCTTC
TRBV5-1	-	TRBJ2-1	-	CASSLYGETRNEQFF	TGCGCCAGCAGCTTGTATGGGGAGACCCGCAATGAGCAGTTCTTC
TRBV7-9	-	TRBJ2-7	few	CASSSRGTGFEQYF	TGTGCCAGCAGCTCGCGAGGGACGGGGTTTGAGCAGTACTTC
TRBV5-1	-	TRBJ2-5	few	CASSLEAGWETQYF	TGCGCCAGCAGCTTGGAGGCAGGGTGGGAGACCCAGTACTTC
TRBV6-5	-	TRBJ1-2	-	CASSYGEGAFGYTF	TGTGCCAGCAGTTACGGGGAAGGGGCCTTCGGCTACACCTTC
TRBV18	-	TRBJ1-2	-	CASSGGATDYGYTF	TGTGCCAGCTCCGGGGGAGCCACAGACTATGGCTACACCTTC
TRBV27	TRBD1	TRBJ1-6	-	CASGFEDRPNSPLHF	TGTGCCAGCGGATTTGAGGACAGGCCTAATTCACCCCTCCACTTT
TRBV4-1	-	TRBJ2-7	-	CASSQGSDRGQYEQYF	TGCGCCAGCAGCCAAGGATCGGATAGGGGCCAATACGAGCAGTACTTC
TRBV10-3	TRBD2	TRBJ2-3	many	CATSRGLADGLYTDTQYF	TGTGCCACCAGCCGAGGACTAGCGGACGGTCTCTACACAGATACGCAGTATTTT
TRBV11-2	-	TRBJ2-7	-	CASSLGTGRGNYEQYF	TGTGCCAGCAGCTTAGGGACAGGACGGGGGAACTACGAGCAGTACTTC
TRBV20-1	-	TRBJ2-7	many	CSARDWDYEQYF	TGCAGTGCTAGAGATTGGGACTACGAGCAGTACTTC
TRBV7-9	-	TRBJ1-4	-	CASSSGAAGPPEINEKLFF	TGTGCCAGCAGCTCGGGGGCGGCAGGCCCTCCCGAAATTAATGAAAAACTGTTTTTT
TRBV6-6	-	TRBJ1-5	-	CASSYGTISNQPQHF	TGTGCCAGCAGTTACGGGACAATTAGCAATCAGCCCCAGCATTTT
TRBV7-2	TRBD1	TRBJ2-3	-	CASSLEGTGEDTQYF	TGTGCCAGCAGCTTAGAAGGGACAGGGGAAGATACGCAGTATTTT
TRBV4-2	-	TRBJ2-5	-	CASSQEASPETQYF	TGTGCCAGCAGCCAAGAAGCTAGCCCTGAGACCCAGTACTTC
TRBV7-9	-	TRBJ1-1	-	CASSPPHTTGSPSSEAFF	TGTGCCAGCAGCCCCCCCCACACCACAGGGAGCCCATCATCTGAAGCTTTCTTT
TRBV7-9	-	TRBJ1-2	-	CASSGGGNGYTF	TGTGCCAGCAGCGGTGGAGGGAACGGCTACACCTTC
TRBV29-1	TRBD1	TRBJ1-1	few	CSEDRGAEAFF	TGCAGCGAAGACAGGGGCGCTGAAGCTTTCTTT
TRBV15	-	TRBJ1-2	-	CATSRERGINGYTF	TGTGCCACCAGCAGAGAAAGGGGAATCAATGGCTACACCTTC
TRBV4-1	-	TRBJ2-2	few	CASSQQQGHGELFF	TGCGCCAGCAGCCAACAACAGGGTCACGGGGAGCTGTTTTTT
TRBV11-2	TRBD2	TRBJ2-3	few	CASTKRGRGGEDTQYF	TGTGCCAGCACTAAACGGGGACGGGGGGGCGAAGATACGCAGTATTTT
TRBV5-5	-	TRBJ1-2	-	CASSLAPSGDYGGYTF	TGTGCCAGCAGCTTGGCCCCGTCAGGAGACTATGGAGGCTACACCTTC
TRBV13	-	TRBJ1-1	-	CASSKEGGRWTEAFF	TGTGCCAGCAGCAAAGAGGGGGGCAGATGGACTGAAGCTTTCTTT
TRBV3-1	-	TRBJ2-3	-	CASSQSDIPDTQYF	TGTGCCAGCAGCCAGTCCGACATCCCAGATACGCAGTATTTT
TRBV20-1	TRBD2	TRBJ2-1	-	CSARDGTSGINEQFF	TGCAGTGCTAGAGACGGGACTAGCGGCATCAATGAGCAGTTCTTC